The present entry profiles one TCR beta chain with its context. Sequenced by immunoSEQ multiplex PCR; TCRdb stores in-frame clones only, minus some. Seen here are 20,000 to 25,000 clones, roughly 85% observed once, and the top ten hold about 8%. The record originates from a study of T cell changes during pregnancy in multiple sclerosis. The clonotype was recovered from a female donor in good health, enrolled as a control in a pregnancy study. The sequencing used CD8+ T cells from peripheral blood mononuclear cells, collected in the first trimester of pregnancy.

The CDR3 here is CATSRVRDRVNQPQHF. In DNA form, the CDR3 reads TGTGCCACCAGCAGAGTCCGGGACAGGGTCAATCAGCCCCAGCATTTT. The V gene is TRBV15, the J gene TRBJ1-5, with 9 bases identical to TRBD1. The junction had 4 bases not matched to a gene; V was cut back by 1 base and J by 3 bases. The V gene's germline CDR1 is LNHNV and CDR2 YYDKDF (reference sequence). The CDR3 runs 16 residues.